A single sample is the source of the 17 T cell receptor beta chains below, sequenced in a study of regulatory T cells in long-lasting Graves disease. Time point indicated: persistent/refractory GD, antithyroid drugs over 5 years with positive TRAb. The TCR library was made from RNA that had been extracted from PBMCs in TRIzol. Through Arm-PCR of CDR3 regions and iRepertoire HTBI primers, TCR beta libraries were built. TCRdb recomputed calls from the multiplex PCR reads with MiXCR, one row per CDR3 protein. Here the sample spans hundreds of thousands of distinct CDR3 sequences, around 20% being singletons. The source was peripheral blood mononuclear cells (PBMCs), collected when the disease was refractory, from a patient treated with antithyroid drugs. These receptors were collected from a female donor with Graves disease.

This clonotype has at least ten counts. Written as DNA, the CDR3 is TGTGCCAGCAGTTTAAGCGAGGAGTATGGCTACACCTTC. This codes for CASSLSEEYGYTF. This rearrangement joins TRBV28 to TRBJ1-2; D gene unclear. Trimming took 2 bases from V and 5 from J, leaving 9 bases between them. The CDR3 spans 13 residues. CDR1 and CDR2 (germline): MDHEN, SYDVKM.

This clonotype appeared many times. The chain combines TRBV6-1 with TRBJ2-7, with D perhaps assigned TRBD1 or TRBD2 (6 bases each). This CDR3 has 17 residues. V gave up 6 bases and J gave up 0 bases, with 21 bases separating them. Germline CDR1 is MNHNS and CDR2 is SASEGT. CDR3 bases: TGTGCCAGCAGGCCGTTTCTCCGGGGGCCAAGCTCCTACGAGCAGTACTTC. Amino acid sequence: CASRPFLRGPSSYEQYF.

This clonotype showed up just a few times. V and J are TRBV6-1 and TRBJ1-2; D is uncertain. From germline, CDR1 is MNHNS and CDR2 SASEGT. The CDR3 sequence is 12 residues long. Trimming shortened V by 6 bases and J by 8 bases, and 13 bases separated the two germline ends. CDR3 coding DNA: TGTGCCAGCAGCCACGTGGGTGACGGCTACACCTTC. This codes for CASSHVGDGYTF.

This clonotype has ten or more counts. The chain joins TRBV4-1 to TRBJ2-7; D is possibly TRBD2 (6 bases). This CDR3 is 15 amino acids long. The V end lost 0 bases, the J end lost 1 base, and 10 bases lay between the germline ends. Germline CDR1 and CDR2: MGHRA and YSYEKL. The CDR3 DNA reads TGCGCCAGCAGCCAAGACCGGGGAGGTTCCTACGAGCAGTACTTC. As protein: CASSQDRGGSYEQYF.

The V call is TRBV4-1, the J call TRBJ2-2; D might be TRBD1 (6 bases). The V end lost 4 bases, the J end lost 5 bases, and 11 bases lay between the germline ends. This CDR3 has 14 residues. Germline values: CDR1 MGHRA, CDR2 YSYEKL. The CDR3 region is CASSRIQGTGELFF. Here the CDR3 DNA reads TGCGCCAGCAGCCGAATTCAGGGGACCGGGGAGCTGTTTTTT.

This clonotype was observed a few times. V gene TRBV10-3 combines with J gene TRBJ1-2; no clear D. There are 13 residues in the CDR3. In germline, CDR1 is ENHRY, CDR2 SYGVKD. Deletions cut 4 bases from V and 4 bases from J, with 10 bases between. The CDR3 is CAISVGLSYGYTF. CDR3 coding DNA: TGTGCCATCAGTGTGGGTTTGAGCTATGGCTACACCTTC.

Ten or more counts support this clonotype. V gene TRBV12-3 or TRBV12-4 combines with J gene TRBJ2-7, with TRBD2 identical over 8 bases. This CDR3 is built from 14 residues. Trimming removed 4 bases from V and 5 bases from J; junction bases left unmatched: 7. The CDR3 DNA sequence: TGTGCCAGCAGTTCCACGGGAGGGCCTGACGAGCAGTACTTC. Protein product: CASSSTGGPDEQYF.

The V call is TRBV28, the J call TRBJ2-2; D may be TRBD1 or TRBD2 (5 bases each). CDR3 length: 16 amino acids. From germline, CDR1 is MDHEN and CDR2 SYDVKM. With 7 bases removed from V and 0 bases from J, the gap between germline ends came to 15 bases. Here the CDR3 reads CASTRDGFANTGELFF. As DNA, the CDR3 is TGTGCCAGCACCCGGGACGGGTTCGCGAACACCGGGGAGCTGTTTTTT.

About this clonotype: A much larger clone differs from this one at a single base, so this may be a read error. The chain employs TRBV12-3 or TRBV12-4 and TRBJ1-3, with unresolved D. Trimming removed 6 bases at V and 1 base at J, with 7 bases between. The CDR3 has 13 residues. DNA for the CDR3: TGTGCCAGCAGCAAACATTCTGGAAACACCATATATTTT. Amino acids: CASSKHSGNTIYF.

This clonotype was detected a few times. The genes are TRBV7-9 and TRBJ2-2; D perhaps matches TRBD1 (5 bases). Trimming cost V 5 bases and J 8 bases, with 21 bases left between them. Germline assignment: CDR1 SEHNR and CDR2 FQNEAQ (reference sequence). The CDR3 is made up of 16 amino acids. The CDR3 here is CASSPFETRPGGELFF. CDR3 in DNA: TGTGCCAGCAGCCCCTTTGAGACCCGACCAGGGGGGGAGCTGTTTTTT. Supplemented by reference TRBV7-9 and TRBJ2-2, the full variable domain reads DTGVSQNPRHKITKRGQNVTFRCDPISEHNRLYWYRQTLGQGPEFLTYFQNEAQLEKSRLLSDRFSAERPKGSFSTLEIQRTEQGDSAMYLCASSPFETRPGGELFFGEGSRLTVL.

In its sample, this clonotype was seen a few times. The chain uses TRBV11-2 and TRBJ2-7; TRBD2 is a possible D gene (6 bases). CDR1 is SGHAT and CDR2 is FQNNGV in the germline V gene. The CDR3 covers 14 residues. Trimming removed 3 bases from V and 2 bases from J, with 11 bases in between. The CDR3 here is CASSFARRAYEQYF. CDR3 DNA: TGTGCCAGCAGCTTCGCGCGGAGGGCCTACGAGCAGTACTTC.

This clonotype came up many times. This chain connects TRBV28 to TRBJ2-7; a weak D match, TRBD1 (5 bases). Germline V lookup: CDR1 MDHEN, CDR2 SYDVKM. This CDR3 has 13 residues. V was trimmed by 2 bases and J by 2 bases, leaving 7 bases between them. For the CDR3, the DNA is TGTGCCAGCAGTTTACAGGGCCCCTACGAGCAGTACTTC. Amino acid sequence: CASSLQGPYEQYF.

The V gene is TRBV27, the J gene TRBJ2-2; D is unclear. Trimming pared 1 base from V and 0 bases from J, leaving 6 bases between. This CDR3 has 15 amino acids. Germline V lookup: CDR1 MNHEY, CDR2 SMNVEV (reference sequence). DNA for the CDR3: TGTGCCAGCAGTTTATTTGCCGCGAACACCGGGGAGCTGTTTTTT. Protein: CASSLFAANTGELFF.

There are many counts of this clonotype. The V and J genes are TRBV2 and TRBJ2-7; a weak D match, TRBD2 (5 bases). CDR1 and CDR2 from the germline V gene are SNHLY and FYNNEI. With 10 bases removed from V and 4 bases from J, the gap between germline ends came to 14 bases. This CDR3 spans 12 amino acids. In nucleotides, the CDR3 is TGTGCCACCGGGGTGGGCTTTTACGAGCAGTACTTC. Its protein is CATGVGFYEQYF.

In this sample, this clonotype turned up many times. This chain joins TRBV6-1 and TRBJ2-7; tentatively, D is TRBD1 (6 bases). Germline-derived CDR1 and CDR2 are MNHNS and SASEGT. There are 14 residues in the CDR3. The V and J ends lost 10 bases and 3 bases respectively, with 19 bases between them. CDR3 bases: TGTGCCACCGAAGGTCCGGACAGCGGCTACGAGCAGTACTTC. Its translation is CATEGPDSGYEQYF.

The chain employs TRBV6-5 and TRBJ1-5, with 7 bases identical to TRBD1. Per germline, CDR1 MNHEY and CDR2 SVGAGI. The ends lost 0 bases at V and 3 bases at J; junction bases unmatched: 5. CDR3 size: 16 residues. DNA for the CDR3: TGTGCCAGCAGTTACTCGGGCAGGGGGGACAATCAGCCCCAGCATTTT. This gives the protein CASSYSGRGDNQPQHF.

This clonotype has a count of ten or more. CDR3 nucleotide sequence: TGCGCCAGCAGCGTCGGACAGGGACGAAACACCTACGAGCAGTACTTC. As protein: CASSVGQGRNTYEQYF. The gene calls are TRBV5-1 and TRBJ2-7; 8 positions match TRBD1. V was clipped by 4 bases and J by 2 bases; unmatched bases: 11. The CDR3 is 16 residues long. Germline-derived CDR1 and CDR2 are SGHRS and YFSETQ.